This T cell receptor beta chain comes out of a study of T cells in women clearing cervical HPV infection. Study at large: Cases: HPV16-related CIN3 or worse on histology, 2 invasive cancers.

As to this clone: Antigen: not known. The CDR3 end is not reached by the read, which stops 3 residues before it; the germline J gene fills it in.

TCRdb's table, derived via immunoSEQ multiplex PCR, lists solely in-frame clones and lacks some. Here the sample table reports some 23,000 clones. The study's findings and limits: Controls had more TRBV6-7 (approximately 0.16%) than cases (roughly 0.11%). Cases and controls were distinguished at AUC approximately 0.8 by richness and V genes.

This CDR3 comprises 14 residues. Germline loops: CDR1 KGHSH, CDR2 LQKENI. V was cut by 2 bases and J by 9 bases, with 14 bases left in between. This chain uses TRBV18 with TRBJ2-1; D is possibly TRBD1 (6 bases). Specimen: blood buffy coat. This receptor was identified in a woman aged 18-70 years with a cervical HPV16 infection that either progressed to CIN3+ or cleared (not recorded which). CDR3 sequence: CASSPSQGVTEQFF. CDR3 DNA (partial): TGTGCCAGCTCACCATCACAGGGAGTCACTGAG.